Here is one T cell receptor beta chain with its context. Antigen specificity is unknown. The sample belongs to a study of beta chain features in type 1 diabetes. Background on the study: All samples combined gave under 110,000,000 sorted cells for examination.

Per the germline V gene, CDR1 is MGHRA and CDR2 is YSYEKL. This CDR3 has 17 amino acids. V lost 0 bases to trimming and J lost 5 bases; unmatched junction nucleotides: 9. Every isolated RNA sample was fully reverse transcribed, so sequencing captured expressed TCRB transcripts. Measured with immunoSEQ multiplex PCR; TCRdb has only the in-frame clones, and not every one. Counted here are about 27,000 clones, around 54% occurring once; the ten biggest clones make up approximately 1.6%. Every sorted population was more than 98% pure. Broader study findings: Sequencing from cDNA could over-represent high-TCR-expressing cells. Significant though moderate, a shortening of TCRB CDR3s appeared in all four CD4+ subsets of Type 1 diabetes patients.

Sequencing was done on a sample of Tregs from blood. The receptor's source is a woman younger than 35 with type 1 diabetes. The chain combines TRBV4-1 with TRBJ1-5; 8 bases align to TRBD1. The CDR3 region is CASSQDSGRGPYQPQHF. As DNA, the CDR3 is TGCGCCAGCAGCCAAGACTCAGGCAGGGGGCCATATCAGCCCCAGCATTTT.